This T cell receptor beta chain was found in a study of cytomegalovirus exposure and HLA in healthy donors. Trimming took off 1 base at V and 2 bases at J, with 13 bases between the two ends. Germline V gives CDR1 LNHNV, CDR2 YYDKDF (reference sequence). CDR3 size: 16 residues. The protocol was immunoSEQ multiplex PCR, while the TCRdb copy is restricted to in-frame clones and leaves out a portion. Of about 150,000 clones in the sample, 85% to 90% were seen once. The sample comprised PBMCs. This TCR derives from a woman in her twenties or thirties in good health and CMV-seropositive. V gene TRBV15 combines with J gene TRBJ2-3, with D possibly being TRBD2 (6 bases). The CDR3 region is CATSRGREANTDTQYF. The CDR3 coding sequence is TGTGCCACCAGCAGAGGTAGGGAGGCCAACACAGATACGCAGTATTTT. Supplemented by reference TRBV15 and TRBJ2-3, the full variable domain reads DAMVIQNPRYQVTQFGKPVTLSCSQTLNHNVMYWYQQKSSQAPKLLFHYYDKDFNNEADTPDNFQSRRPNTSFCFLDIRSPGLGDTAMYLCATSRGREANTDTQYFGPGTRLTVL.